This T cell receptor beta chain was identified during a study of T-cell memory formation after mild COVID-19 (dated by TCRdb to about 2021). Background for the entire study: Most TCR sequence clusters were specific to one of the two donors. Two young, previously healthy adult volunteers made up the cohort, one male and one female. In two donors, T-cell clones that expanded and contracted after mild COVID-19 were followed by sequencing TCRalpha and TCRbeta repertoires longitudinally. Overall study outcomes, separate from this receptor: The second-wave clones that peaked on day 37 were not confirmed to be SARS-CoV-2 specific. Only two mild cases were covered in the study, and larger cohorts including severe cases with pre-infection samples were considered necessary. Clones contracting from day 15 to 85 had balanced CD4/CD8 phenotypes, while a second wave expanding from day 15 to 37 was biased towards CD4+. Some responding clones were detected in pre-infection memory, suggesting pre-existing cross-reactive memory T cells joined the SARS-CoV-2 response. Contracting CD4+ clones appeared mostly in the CM and EM memory subsets, whereas CD8+ clones were enriched in EMRA.

TCRdb names Illumina NovaSeq 6000 as the instrument used. TCRalpha and TCRbeta cDNA libraries were constructed by 5'RACE with constant-segment primers, with sample barcodes and unique molecular identifiers being introduced. RNA was extracted from every sample with Trizol reagent. Library amplification was performed in two PCR steps, and a second sample barcode and Illumina TruSeq adapters were introduced in the second step. The libraries were sequenced on an Illumina NovaSeq using 2 x 150 bp paired-end reads. The source study handled its data this way. Reads were demultiplexed and collapsed into UMI-guided consensus sequences with migec v1.2.7. Using mixcr v2.1.11, UMI consensuses were aligned to TRA and TRB V and J templates and then assembled into clonotypes. Expanded or contracted clonotypes were those called significant by both edgeR and NoisET, with noise models trained on biological replicates. edgeR calls used a false discovery rate-adjusted p below 0.01 and a log2 fold-change threshold of 1. PCA with hierarchical clustering of max-normalized trajectories of the 1000 most abundant clonotypes was used as exploratory dynamics analysis. Separately sequenced CD4+ and CD8+ repertoires were used to assign the CD4 or CD8 phenotype of responding clones. TCRdb handled the public reads itself, with Q25 trimming in fastp and clone calling in MiXCR, and kept productive beta chains. Every distinct CDR3 protein forms one entry, paired with its most common genes and DNA. V and J calls and clone size were set by TCRdb, not the authors. Within this sample are around 370,000 distinct CDR3 sequences, with around 20% of them counted one time only. The top ten hold under 15% of the sample.

PBMCs were isolated by Ficoll-Paque density gradient centrifugation. The germline V and J ends show losses of 7 bases and 2 bases respectively, and no gene match explains 2 bases of the junction. CDR1 and CDR2, per the germline V gene, are SGHRS and YFSETQ. The CDR3 runs 14 residues from the cysteine to the phenylalanine. Kept here is only the CDR3 DNA, which spans 42 bases and is read in frame from base 1. This clonotype was seen only a few times. What antigen it recognizes has not been identified. No base quality values were provided; no much bigger clone lies one nucleotide off. In this chain, TRBV5-1 is recombined with TRBJ2-1; 11 central nucleotides agree with TRBD2. The receptor comes from an adult woman who had mild COVID-19 (a few samples of this study predate the infection). The sample titles of this study are shuffled in the database, so cell type and time point are left out; the donor was told from shared clones. Sequenced sample: PBMCs or a T cell subset sorted from them (not recorded which). The bases read TGCGCCAGCGGGACTAGCGGAGCCTACAATGAGCAGTTCTTC. This translates into CASGTSGAYNEQFF.